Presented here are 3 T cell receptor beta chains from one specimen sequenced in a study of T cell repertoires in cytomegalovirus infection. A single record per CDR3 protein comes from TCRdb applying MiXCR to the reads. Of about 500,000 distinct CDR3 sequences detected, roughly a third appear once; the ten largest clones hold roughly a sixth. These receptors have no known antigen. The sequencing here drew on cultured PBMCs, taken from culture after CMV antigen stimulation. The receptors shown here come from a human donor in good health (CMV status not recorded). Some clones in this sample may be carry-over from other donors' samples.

The CDR3 DNA is TGTGCCAGCAGTCCTCTTTTGTGGGCCACCACCGGGGAGCTGTTTTTT. Protein: CASSPLLWATTGELFF. The gene calls are TRBV28 and TRBJ2-2; D is uncertain. Germline V gene sequence: CDR1 MDHEN, CDR2 SYDVKM. This CDR3 has 16 residues. V was shortened by 5 bases and J by 4 bases, with 17 bases between the two germline ends. The variable domain in full, with the rest retrieved from reference TRBV28 and TRBJ2-2, is DVKVTQSSRYLVKRTGEKVFLECVQDMDHENMFWYRQDPGLGLRLIYFSYDVKMKEKGDIPEGYSVSREKKERFSLILESASTNQTSMYLCASSPLLWATTGELFFGEGSRLTVL.

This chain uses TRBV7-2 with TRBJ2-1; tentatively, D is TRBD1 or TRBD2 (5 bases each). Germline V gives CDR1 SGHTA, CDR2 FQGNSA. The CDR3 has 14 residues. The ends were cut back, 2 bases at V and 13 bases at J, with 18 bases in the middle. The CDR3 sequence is CASSLLGARTFQFF. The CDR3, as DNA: TGTGCCAGCAGCTTACTCGGGGCCCGAACTTTTCAGTTCTTC.

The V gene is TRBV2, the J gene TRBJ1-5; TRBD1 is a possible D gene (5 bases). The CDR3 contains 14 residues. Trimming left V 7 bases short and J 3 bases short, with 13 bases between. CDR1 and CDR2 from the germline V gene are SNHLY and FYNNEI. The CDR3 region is CASTRVPLNQPQHF. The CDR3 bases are TGTGCCAGCACCAGGGTGCCCCTCAATCAGCCCCAGCATTTT.